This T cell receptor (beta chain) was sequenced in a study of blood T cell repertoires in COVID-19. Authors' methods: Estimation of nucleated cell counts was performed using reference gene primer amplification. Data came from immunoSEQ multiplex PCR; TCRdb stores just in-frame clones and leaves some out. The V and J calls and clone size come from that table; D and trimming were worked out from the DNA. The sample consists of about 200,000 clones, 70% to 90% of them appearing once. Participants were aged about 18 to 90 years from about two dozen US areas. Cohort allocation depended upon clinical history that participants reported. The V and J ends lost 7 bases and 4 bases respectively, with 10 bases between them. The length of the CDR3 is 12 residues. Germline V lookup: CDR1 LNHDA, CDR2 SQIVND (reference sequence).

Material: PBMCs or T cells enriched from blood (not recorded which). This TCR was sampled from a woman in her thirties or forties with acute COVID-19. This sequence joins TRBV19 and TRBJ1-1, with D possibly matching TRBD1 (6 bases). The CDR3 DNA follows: TGTGCCAGTACAGAGGGGGTCACTGAAGCTTTCTTT. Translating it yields CASTEGVTEAFF. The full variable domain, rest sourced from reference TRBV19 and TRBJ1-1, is DGGITQSPKYLFRKEGQNVTLSCEQNLNHDAMYWYRQDPGQGLRLIYYSQIVNDFQKGDIAEGYSVSREKKESFPLTVTSAQKNPTAFYLCASTEGVTEAFFGQGTRLTVV.